This T cell receptor (beta chain) was observed in a study of cytomegalovirus exposure and HLA in healthy donors. There are 15 residues in the CDR3. Trimming at V came to 2 bases and at J to 0 bases, leaving 1 base not matched to a gene. The germline CDR1 and CDR2 sequences are SGHTA and FQGNSA. This table comes from immunoSEQ multiplex PCR, and its TCRdb copy is limited to in-frame clones, with some not included. This table has tens of thousands of clones, around 90% appearing once. The chain employs TRBV7-2 and TRBJ2-3, with 8 bases aligning to TRBD2. Sequencing was carried out using PBMCs. This TCR derives from a man aged 18 to 30 in good health and CMV-seronegative. For the CDR3, the DNA is TGTGCCAGCAGCTTAAGCGGGAGCAGCACAGATACGCAGTATTTT. Its translation is CASSLSGSSTDTQYF.